These 5 T cell receptor beta chains share one sample of origin, sequenced in a study of Ad26.COV2.S vaccination and SARS-CoV-2 variants. Treatment: some 20 received Ad26.COV2.S at low or high dose, single or two shots; 5 received placebo; per-sample allocation not given. Following the first vaccine or placebo injection, samples were taken on day 63. Measured with immunoSEQ multiplex PCR; TCRdb has only the in-frame clones, and not every one. This table holds around 450,000 clones, 88% found once. The source material was peripheral blood, sampled in a trial of Ad26.COV2.S vaccine versus placebo. The receptors derive from a person aged 18 to 65 who received the Ad26.COV2.S COVID-19 vaccine or a placebo.

The rearrangement links TRBV11-3 to TRBJ2-7, with 14 bases aligning to TRBD2. Trimming cost V 2 bases and J 6 bases; bases outside gene matches: 6. CDR3 size: 16 residues. Germline CDR1 SGHNT, CDR2 YENEEA. The CDR3 sequence: CASSLRTSGGFGEQYF. The CDR3 nucleotides are TGTGCCAGCAGCTTACGGACTAGCGGGGGGTTCGGCGAGCAGTACTTC.

This sequence joins TRBV7-2 and TRBJ1-2; TRBD1 is a possible D gene (6 bases). The CDR3 is 15 residues long. V was cut by 5 bases and J by 4 bases, with 17 bases left in between. Germline V gives CDR1 SGHTA, CDR2 FQGNSA. CDR3 bases: TGTGCCAGCAGCGGGGGACGACAGGAAGTCTATGGCTACACCTTC. Encoded protein: CASSGGRQEVYGYTF.

The chain employs TRBV28 and TRBJ2-7, with D uncertain. Germline CDR1 is MDHEN and CDR2 is SYDVKM. The CDR3 covers 16 residues. Trimming removed 7 bases from V and 0 bases from J, with 19 bases in between. The CDR3 nucleotides read TGTGCCAGCACCCTCTCGATAGGACCTAGCTCCTACGAGCAGTACTTC. It yields the protein CASTLSIGPSSYEQYF.

This CDR3 is CASSQGQGLETQYF. In DNA form, the CDR3 reads TGCGCCAGCAGCCAAGGACAAGGATTGGAGACCCAGTACTTC. J is TRBJ2-5 and V is TRBV4-1; no clear D gene. V was shortened by 1 base and J by 5 bases, with 11 bases between the two germline ends. CDR1 and CDR2 from the germline V gene are MGHRA and YSYEKL. The CDR3 has 14 residues.

This clone turned up a few times. CDR3 sequence (DNA): TGTGCCAGCAGCTTACCCTCGGACAAACTGAACACCGGGGAGCTGTTTTTT. It encodes CASSLPSDKLNTGELFF. J is TRBJ2-2 and V is TRBV7-3, with D possibly TRBD1 on 5 matching bases. Trimming removed 2 bases from V and 1 base from J, with 14 bases in between. This CDR3 has 17 residues. Looked up from germline, CDR1 is SGHTA and CDR2 is FQGTGA.